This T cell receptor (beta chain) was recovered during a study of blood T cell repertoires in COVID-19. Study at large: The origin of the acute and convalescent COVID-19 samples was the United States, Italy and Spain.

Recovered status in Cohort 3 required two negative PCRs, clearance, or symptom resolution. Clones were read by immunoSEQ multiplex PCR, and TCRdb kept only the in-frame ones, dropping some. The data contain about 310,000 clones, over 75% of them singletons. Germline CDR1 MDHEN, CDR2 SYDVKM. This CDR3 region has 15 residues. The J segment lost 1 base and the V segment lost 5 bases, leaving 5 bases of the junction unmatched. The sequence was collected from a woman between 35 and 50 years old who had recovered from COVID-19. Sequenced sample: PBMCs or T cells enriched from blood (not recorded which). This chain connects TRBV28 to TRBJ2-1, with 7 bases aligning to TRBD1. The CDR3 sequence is CASSPGTVSYNEQFF. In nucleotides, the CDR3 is TGTGCCAGCAGTCCCGGGACAGTATCCTACAATGAGCAGTTCTTC.